These T cell receptor beta chains were read from a single sample in a study of blood T cell repertoires in COVID-19. Using immunoSEQ multiplex PCR, the repertoire was profiled, and TCRdb retains in-frame clones only, with some absent. The sample shows around 300,000 clones, around 86% of them seen only once. What was sequenced was PBMCs or T cells enriched from blood (not recorded which). These receptors came from a woman between 18 and 30 years old who had recovered from COVID-19. Each CDR3 is given with its conserved first and last residue.

v_gene | CDR3aa
TRBV4-3 | CASSQGRESDTQYF
TRBV28 | CASSFSAWNSPLHF
TRBV10-3 | CAISATGTSNNEQFF
TRBV19 | CASGIQQGAVYGYTF
TRBV5-5 | CASSSPEVGGANVLTF
TRBV6-5 | CASSYDRTQETQYF
TRBV5-4 | CASSLARGTGTYEQYF
TRBV7-9 | CASSLPVWGPHGELFF
TRBV7-3 | CASSRDRGSEQFF
TRBV18 | CASSLLRTSGSVFSYNEQFF
TRBV4-2 | CASSQDRLAGGYEQYF
TRBV4-3 | CASSQRGPGFGYTF
TRBV27 | CASSLLRGHQYEQYF
TRBV9 | CASSVVTGDTEAFF
TRBV5-1 | CASSSGQAAYEQYF
TRBV24-1 | CATSTGDTQYF
TRBV4-2 | CASSQDRAGASYEQYF
TRBV20-1 | CSARDLHEYF
TRBV19 | CASCSMTGETQYF
TRBV28 | CASSLPQGTNTGELFF
TRBV7-2 | CASSFQTGGTGELFF
TRBV27 | CASSPGTGLEETQYF
TRBV27 | CASSLRAVSSGNTIYF
TRBV7-9 | CASSMETSYEQYF
TRBV5-4 | CASSLKAGANRNEQFF
TRBV7-9 | CASSLGTSGRAADTQYF
TRBV6-2/TRBV6-3 | CASSEQGAGDTEAFF
TRBV28 | CASSFRRGPRAEAFF
TRBV21-1 | CASRTATGVNMNTEAFF
TRBV2 | CASSEVGTGDQPQHF
TRBV11-2 | CASSAVGVGSTEAFF
TRBV11-2 | CASSLGRGFKSYEQYF
TRBV3-1/TRBV3-2 | CASSQDSSSLLGNQPQHF
TRBV5-1 | CASSLEGRAVDEQFF
TRBV15 | CATSRGSGSSYEQYF
TRBV6-5 | CASRQGANGYTF
TRBV11-2 | CASSSPNSAGASYEQYF
TRBV27 | CASSLLQEGVEAFF
TRBV7-2 | CASSFGQSSYNSPLHF
TRBV19 | CASSIESRGGGRETQYF
TRBV14 | CASSQQTGVLTEAFF
TRBV7-2 | CASSASSGYTDTQYF
TRBV28 | CASSSNWWRESVNEQFF
TRBV29-1 | CSVVDGADYGYTF
TRBV30 | CAWSSRRGPTGELFF
TRBV5-1 | CASSPDAIAGSAPETQYF
TRBV18 | CASSPPTGINEKLFF
TRBV2 | CASSVASGGQETQYF
TRBV29-1 | CSVDRDSQETQYF
TRBV27 | CASRILAGGVNEQFF
TRBV7-2 | CASSFRQGMSYGYTF
TRBV3-1/TRBV3-2 | CASSQDTGQGADTIYF
TRBV4-1 | CASSQDGTSGRTGEQYF
TRBV9 | CASSVADREAGGQETQYF
TRBV27 | CASSLSPTQFNEQYF